The 15 T cell receptor beta chains presented below share a single source sample, sequenced in a study of graft-versus-host responses after intestinal transplantation. The repertoire was sequenced with immunoSEQ multiplex PCR; TCRdb's copy has only in-frame clones and lacks some. The sample includes 7,700 or so clones, less than 40% of them seen just once. The sequences come from alloreactive CD4+ T cells from a mixed lymphocyte reaction culture, collected before transplantation. Described subset: CFSE-low proliferating T cells sorted from roughly six-day pre-transplant mixed lymphocyte reaction (GvH or HvG direction). The receptors were gathered from a human patient who was an organ donor for intestinal transplantation.

V and J are TRBV4-1 and TRBJ1-5; D might be TRBD1 (5 bases). CDR3 size: 15 residues. V lost 4 bases and J lost 4, with 14 bases in between. Germline CDR1 and CDR2: MGHRA and YSYEKL. CDR3 in amino acids: CASSPGGLGNQPQHF. The CDR3 nucleotides read TGCGCCAGCAGCCCGGGGGGGTTAGGGAATCAGCCCCAGCATTTT.

The chain carries TRBV5-1 and TRBJ2-7; tentatively, D is TRBD1 (6 bases). Germline V gene lookup returns CDR1 SGHRS and CDR2 YFSETQ. V was cut by 4 bases and J by 3 bases, with 17 bases left in between. The CDR3 loop spans 15 amino acids. CDR3 region: CASSGTGKPYYEQYF. CDR3 DNA: TGCGCCAGCAGCGGAACAGGGAAACCGTACTACGAGCAGTACTTC.

This clone is medium-sized. This chain uses TRBV7-3 with TRBJ2-3; TRBD1 matches 7 bases. V dropped 5 bases and J dropped 0; count of bases not matched to a gene: 5. The germline V gene has CDR1 SGHTA and CDR2 FQGTGA. The CDR3 spans 15 residues. The CDR3 DNA follows: TGTGCCAGCAGCCCCCAGGGGGTTAGCACAGATACGCAGTATTTT. Amino acid sequence: CASSPQGVSTDTQYF.

This clone turned up a few times. V is TRBV7-2 and J is TRBJ2-5; a weak D match, TRBD2 (6 bases). This CDR3 region has 14 residues. V shed 5 bases and J shed 2 bases, with 12 bases lying between them. Germline loops: CDR1 SGHTA, CDR2 FQGNSA. The chain's CDR3 is CASSLGLSQETQYF. As DNA, the CDR3 is TGTGCCAGCAGCCTTGGACTATCACAAGAGACCCAGTACTTC.

The chain uses TRBV29-1 and TRBJ2-7; TRBD1 aligns across 8 bases. Germline V lookup: CDR1 SQVTM, CDR2 ANQGSEA. Trimming at V came to 7 bases and at J to 5 bases, leaving 13 bases not matched to a gene. The CDR3 sequence is 14 residues long. The CDR3 spells CSGRFRGRGDEQYF. The CDR3, as DNA: TGCAGCGGAAGATTCAGGGGGCGCGGTGACGAGCAGTACTTC.

CDR3 loop: CASRPDRGNGYTF. In DNA form, the CDR3 reads TGTGCCAGCAGACCTGACAGGGGGAATGGCTACACCTTC. The chain recombines TRBV6-5 with TRBJ1-2, with 9 nucleotides matching TRBD1. Looked up from germline, CDR1 is MNHEY and CDR2 is SVGAGI. V shed 6 bases, J shed 6 bases, and the junction held 5 bases outside the gene matches. The CDR3 consists of 13 residues.

This chain joins TRBV11-2 and TRBJ1-5; D may be TRBD1 (5 bases). This CDR3 has 14 amino acids. V lost 1 base to trimming and J lost 3 bases, with 7 bases between them. The germline CDR1 and CDR2 sequences are SGHAT and FQNNGV. The CDR3 is CASSLAGSNQPQHF. The CDR3 region has the DNA TGTGCCAGCAGCTTAGCAGGGTCCAATCAGCCCCAGCATTTT.

The chain combines TRBV7-3 with TRBJ2-2; no clear D gene. The CDR3 has 13 amino acids. Deletions cut 0 bases from V and 4 bases from J, with 3 bases between. CDR1 SGHTA and CDR2 FQGTGA come from the germline V gene. CDR3 sequence: CASSLTSTGELFF. The CDR3, as DNA: TGTGCCAGCAGCTTAACCAGCACCGGGGAGCTGTTTTTT.

The genes are TRBV6-5 and TRBJ1-2; no firm D call. V was shortened by 4 bases and J by 5 bases, with 11 bases between the two germline ends. The CDR3 covers 13 residues. Germline V gene sequence: CDR1 MNHEY, CDR2 SVGAGI. The CDR3 DNA follows: TGTGCCAGCAGTTCACTTGGGAGGTATGGCTACACCTTC. It codes for CASSSLGRYGYTF.

The chain uses TRBV5-6 and TRBJ2-3; TRBD2 matches at 7 bases. This CDR3 is 16 amino acids long. The V segment lost 6 bases and the J segment 1 base; nucleotides outside the gene matches: 11. The germline gives CDR1 SGHDT, CDR2 YYEEEE. The CDR3 sequence is CASTTGGLRGTDTQYF. CDR3 in DNA: TGTGCCAGCACCACGGGAGGCTTGCGAGGCACAGATACGCAGTATTTT.

CDR3 amino acids: CASRDHTGIGELFF. CDR3 nucleotides: TGTGCCAGCCGGGATCACACTGGGATCGGGGAGCTGTTTTTT. This chain joins TRBV6-5 and TRBJ2-2; maybe TRBD2 (5 bases). Trimming shortened V by 8 bases and J by 7 bases, and 17 bases separated the two germline ends. The germline V gene has CDR1 MNHEY and CDR2 SVGAGI. The CDR3 extends over 14 amino acids.

The J gene is TRBJ1-6, the V gene TRBV12-5; the D gene is possibly TRBD1 (5 bases). Germline V lookup: CDR1 LGHNT, CDR2 FRNRAP. Trimming removed 5 bases at V and 2 bases at J, with 10 bases between. The CDR3 is made up of 15 amino acids. CDR3 in amino acids: CASGPRQPYNSPLHF. The CDR3 nucleotides are TGTGCTAGTGGTCCTCGACAGCCCTATAATTCACCCCTCCACTTT.

The chain links TRBV7-2 to TRBJ1-1, with 8 bases that match TRBD1. The germline CDR1 and CDR2 sequences are SGHTA and FQGNSA. CDR3 length equals 16 residues. V shed 0 bases, J shed 4 bases, and the junction held 7 bases outside the gene matches. The CDR3 here is CASSLATRGRGTEAFF. The DNA for the CDR3 is TGTGCCAGCAGCTTAGCAACCAGGGGGCGGGGCACTGAAGCTTTCTTT.

This clone has a handful of counts. The V and J genes are TRBV7-9 and TRBJ2-6; a weak D match, TRBD1 (6 bases). CDR3 length equals 19 residues. Germline loops: CDR1 SEHNR, CDR2 FQNEAQ (reference sequence). Between the trimmed V and J ends, which lost 5 bases and 5 bases, there was a span of 25 bases. The CDR3 loop reads CASSPPTGTRFSRANVLTF. CDR3 in DNA: TGTGCCAGCAGCCCCCCCACCGGGACACGGTTTAGTCGGGCCAACGTCCTGACTTTC.

CDR3 bases: TGCGCCAGCAGCCAAACAGGGCCCTGGGACGAGCAGTACTTC. Amino acid sequence: CASSQTGPWDEQYF. The chain employs TRBV4-1 and TRBJ2-7; possible D gene TRBD1, 6 bases. Trimming shortened V by 2 bases and J by 5 bases, and 13 bases separated the two germline ends. The CDR3 is 14 residues long. Germline V lookup: CDR1 MGHRA, CDR2 YSYEKL.